This T cell receptor (beta chain) was found in a study of shared clonotypes between healthy human individuals. In the study overall: Per donor, CD8 memory used one plate, CD8 naive used two, CD4 memory used three and CD4 naive used three.

Concerning this clone itself: The antigen remains undetermined.

Per the germline V gene, CDR1 is SGHVS and CDR2 is FQNEAQ. The V end lost 6 bases, the J end lost 2 bases, and 8 bases lay between the germline ends. The CDR3 runs 12 residues. TCRdb's table, derived via immunoSEQ multiplex PCR, lists solely in-frame clones and lacks some. The sample has 2 million to 3 million clones, roughly 93% seen once; the top ten hold about 0.39%. Findings of the study overall: Naive subsets typically showed greater estimated richness than memory subsets.

This clonotype originated in a man aged 18 to 30 in good health. Some clones in this sample may be carry-over from other donors' samples. Material: naive CD4+ T cells from PBMCs. Subset defined: CD45RA+ positively selected. The chain is built from TRBV7-8 and TRBJ2-7; perhaps TRBD1 as D (6 bases). The CDR3 loop reads CASSGQTYEQYF. The DNA of the CDR3 is TGTGCCAGCAGTGGACAGACCTACGAGCAGTACTTC.